A single sample is the source of the 32 T cell receptor beta chains below, sequenced in a study of blood T cell repertoires in COVID-19. Profiled with immunoSEQ multiplex PCR; TCRdb holds only in-frame clones, not every one. The sample holds 110,000 to 150,000 clones; about four fifths are singletons and the top ten take approximately 1.6%. The sample was PBMCs or T cells enriched from blood (not recorded which). These receptors were collected from a woman between 18 and 29 years old who had been exposed to COVID-19.

This rearrangement joins TRBV5-5 to TRBJ2-1; 7 bases match TRBD2. Trimming removed 4 bases from V and 6 bases from J; junction bases left unmatched: 16. Germline loops: CDR1 SGHKS, CDR2 YYEKEE (reference sequence). The CDR3 contains 17 residues. CDR3 nucleotides: TGTGCCAGCAGCCCTGCCGGGGAGGGGAGGGCCGGCAATGAGCAGTTCTTC. Residues: CASSPAGEGRAGNEQFF.

The chain couples TRBV19 to TRBJ2-2; D is perhaps TRBD2 (6 bases). Germline CDR1 is LNHDA and CDR2 is SQIVND (reference sequence). The ends were cut back, 2 bases at V and 6 bases at J, with 10 bases in the middle. The CDR3 contains 14 residues. This CDR3 is CASSIIGRAGELFF. As DNA, the CDR3 is TGTGCCAGTAGTATAATCGGGAGAGCCGGGGAGCTGTTTTTT.

The gene calls are TRBV18 and TRBJ1-1; D is perhaps TRBD1 (6 bases). The germline gives CDR1 KGHSH, CDR2 LQKENI. This CDR3 is 15 amino acids long. The germline V and J ends were trimmed by 4 bases and 0 bases, with 12 bases remaining between them. DNA for the CDR3: TGTGCCAGCTCACGAGAGACAGGATTGAACACTGAAGCTTTCTTT. Protein sequence: CASSRETGLNTEAFF.

This sequence joins TRBV18 and TRBJ2-2; a weak D match, TRBD1 (5 bases). The germline V gene has CDR1 KGHSH and CDR2 LQKENI. Trimming took 3 bases from V and 4 from J, leaving 12 bases between them. This CDR3 has 15 amino acids. The CDR3, as DNA: TGTGCCAGCTCACCGGACATAGCCCCCACCGGGGAGCTGTTTTTT. Translated: CASSPDIAPTGELFF. The entire variable domain, with the rest obtained from reference TRBV18 and TRBJ2-2, is as follows: NAGVMQNPRHLVRRRGQEARLRCSPMKGHSHVYWYRQLPEEGLKFMVYLQKENIIDESGMPKERFSAEFPKEGPSILRIQQVVRGDSAAYFCASSPDIAPTGELFFGEGSRLTVL.

This chain links TRBV6-6 with TRBJ1-2; 7 nucleotides align to TRBD1. V lost 6 bases, J lost 3 bases, and 10 bases stayed unmatched. The germline gives CDR1 MNHNY, CDR2 SVGAGI (reference sequence). The CDR3 totals 15 residues. In DNA form, the CDR3 reads TGTGCCAGCAGGCCCGGGACCCAGGGGGACTATGGCTACACCTTC. Its translation is CASRPGTQGDYGYTF.

The rearrangement links TRBV7-9 to TRBJ2-6, with D possibly matching TRBD1 (6 bases). Germline V gene data show CDR1 as SEHNR and CDR2 as FQNEAQ (reference sequence). V gave up 6 bases and J gave up 0 bases, with 18 bases separating them. The CDR3 has 18 amino acids. CDR3 sequence (DNA): TGTGCCAGCAGTCACGCCGGATACAGGGACTCTGGGGCCAACGTCCTGACTTTC. Translating it yields CASSHAGYRDSGANVLTF.

This clone was picked up a small number of times. The chain is built from TRBV2 and TRBJ1-2; 7 bases map to TRBD1. The V segment lost 8 bases and the J segment 5 bases; nucleotides outside the gene matches: 11. This CDR3 spans 14 amino acids. The germline V gene encodes CDR1 SNHLY and CDR2 FYNNEI. The CDR3 nucleotides are TGTGCCAGCGCCACCGACAGGGCGGCTTATGGCTACACCTTC. It codes for CASATDRAAYGYTF.

This rearrangement joins TRBV28 to TRBJ1-2, with 10 nucleotides matching TRBD1. V shed 0 bases and J 2 bases; nucleotides not matched to a gene: 0. There are 15 residues in the CDR3. Germline V gives CDR1 MDHEN, CDR2 SYDVKM. The CDR3 spells CASSLWTGGNYGYTF. The CDR3 region has the DNA TGTGCCAGCAGTTTATGGACAGGGGGCAACTATGGCTACACCTTC.

This clone was counted a single time. The chain links TRBV7-2 to TRBJ2-2, with TRBD2 matching 9 bases. The CDR3 runs to 15 residues. CDR1 and CDR2 (germline): SGHTA, FQGNSA. J gave up 2 bases and V 4 bases, and 2 bases lay outside the gene matches. The CDR3 region is CASSYSGRNTGELFF. The CDR3 DNA reads TGTGCCAGCAGCTATAGCGGGAGAAACACCGGGGAGCTGTTTTTT.

This chain connects TRBV19 to TRBJ2-1, with 11 bases that match TRBD2. The J segment lost 2 bases and the V segment lost 1 base, leaving 7 bases of the junction unmatched. CDR1 and CDR2 (germline): LNHDA, SQIVND (reference sequence). This CDR3 is 18 amino acids long. CDR3 nucleotides: TGTGCCAGTAGTATAGCCCTAAGACTAGCGGGGCCCTACAATGAGCAGTTCTTC. This gives the protein CASSIALRLAGPYNEQFF. The entire variable domain, with the rest obtained from reference TRBV19 and TRBJ2-1, is as follows: DGGITQSPKYLFRKEGQNVTLSCEQNLNHDAMYWYRQDPGQGLRLIYYSQIVNDFQKGDIAEGYSVSREKKESFPLTVTSAQKNPTAFYLCASSIALRLAGPYNEQFFGPGTRLTVL.

This clone has only one observation. Here the CDR3 reads CASSLGTSGKSTDTQYF. The CDR3 bases are TGCGCCAGCAGCTTGGGGACTAGCGGAAAAAGCACAGATACGCAGTATTTT. V is TRBV5-1 and J is TRBJ2-3, with TRBD2 identical over 10 bases. Germline values: CDR1 SGHRS, CDR2 YFSETQ. With 0 bases clipped from V and 0 bases from J, the junction kept 4 bases outside the gene matches. This CDR3 has 17 amino acids.

CDR3 DNA: TGTGCCAGCAGTTCCAGGGGGCTGGCTGGGGCCAACGTCCTGACTTTC. This sequence encodes CASSSRGLAGANVLTF. The rearrangement links TRBV6-5 to TRBJ2-6, with TRBD1 identical over 8 bases. Trimming at V came to 4 bases and at J to 2 bases, leaving 4 bases not matched to a gene. Germline CDR1 reads MNHEY; CDR2 reads SVGAGI. The CDR3 is 16 amino acids.

This clone showed up just once. This rearrangement joins TRBV19 to TRBJ2-2; TRBD2 matches 12 bases. The CDR3 is made up of 16 amino acids. Trimming removed 5 bases from V and 3 bases from J; junction bases left unmatched: 4. From germline, CDR1 is LNHDA and CDR2 SQIVND (reference sequence). CDR3 coding DNA: TGTGCCAGTAGTTTCCGGACTAGCGGGGACACCGGGGAGCTGTTTTTT. Residues: CASSFRTSGDTGELFF.

The chain combines TRBV9 with TRBJ2-7, with D perhaps TRBD2 (5 bases). The V end lost 0 bases, the J end lost 0 bases, and 10 bases lay between the germline ends. This CDR3 region has 15 residues. The germline gives CDR1 SGDLS, CDR2 YYNGEE. This CDR3 is CASSVGGGLSYEQYF. The CDR3 coding sequence is TGTGCCAGCAGCGTAGGAGGCGGACTCTCCTACGAGCAGTACTTC.

The J gene is TRBJ1-2, the V gene TRBV3-1 (or the pseudogene TRBV3-2); 8 positions agree with TRBD1. CDR3 length: 14 residues. Losses at the gene ends were 5 bases for V and 7 bases for J; bases not matched to a gene: 9. Germline V gene sequence: CDR1 LGHDT, CDR2 YNNKEL (reference sequence). The CDR3 DNA sequence: TGTGCCAGCAGCACAGGACAGGGTGCGGGTGGCTACACCTTC. Residues: CASSTGQGAGGYTF.

This sequence joins TRBV19 and TRBJ1-2; 8 bases agree with TRBD1. This CDR3 has 15 residues. Germline V gene lookup returns CDR1 LNHDA and CDR2 SQIVND (reference sequence). J lost 3 bases, V lost 5 bases, and 8 bases had no gene match. DNA for the CDR3: TGTGCCAGTAGTTTCAGGGGGCGCCGGGACTATGGCTACACCTTC. Its translation: CASSFRGRRDYGYTF.

This clone was seen at least ten times. The V call is TRBV7-2, the J call TRBJ2-1, with a tentative D call TRBD1 (7 bases). The germline V and J ends were trimmed by 5 bases and 6 bases, with 11 bases remaining between them. The CDR3 is 13 residues long. The germline V gene encodes CDR1 SGHTA and CDR2 FQGNSA. CDR3 amino acids: CASSPQGGNEQFF. The CDR3 nucleotides read TGTGCCAGCAGCCCTCAGGGGGGCAATGAGCAGTTCTTC.

The rearrangement uses TRBV20-1 and TRBJ2-1; D is perhaps TRBD2 (7 bases). The CDR3 sequence is 16 residues long. Deletions cut 3 bases from V and 1 base from J, with 16 bases between. In germline, CDR1 is DFQATT, CDR2 SNEGSKA (reference sequence). The CDR3 DNA is TGCAGTGCTAGTGGGGGGGCTAGCGGTTCCTACAATGAGCAGTTCTTC. Translation: CSASGGASGSYNEQFF.

The rearrangement links TRBV18 to TRBJ2-5; D ambiguous. The length of the CDR3 is 15 residues. Germline lookup yields CDR1 KGHSH and CDR2 LQKENI. Trimming cost V 0 bases and J 1 base, with 9 bases left between them. The CDR3 spells CASSPPTHFQETQYF. CDR3 coding DNA: TGTGCCAGCTCACCACCGACTCATTTCCAAGAGACCCAGTACTTC. Full variable domain (outside the CDR3, taken from reference TRBV18 and TRBJ2-5): NAGVMQNPRHLVRRRGQEARLRCSPMKGHSHVYWYRQLPEEGLKFMVYLQKENIIDESGMPKERFSAEFPKEGPSILRIQQVVRGDSAAYFCASSPPTHFQETQYFGPGTRLLVL.

This sequence joins TRBV24-1 and TRBJ1-2; D possibly corresponds to TRBD1 (6 bases). The V gene lost 4 bases and the J gene lost 8 bases, with 19 bases spanning the gap. The germline V gene has CDR1 KGHDR and CDR2 SFDVKD. This CDR3 contains 15 residues. The CDR3: CATSDGVQGLNGYTF. CDR3 coding DNA: TGTGCCACCAGTGACGGAGTTCAGGGGTTAAACGGCTACACCTTC.

This chain uses TRBV6-5 with TRBJ2-7, with 11 bases aligning to TRBD1. The CDR3 is made up of 15 amino acids. Germline loops: CDR1 MNHEY, CDR2 SVGAGI. Germline trimming cut 0 bases from V and 4 bases from J; bases unmatched to any gene: 2. The CDR3 DNA reads TGTGCCAGCAGTTACTCGGGACAGGGGGGATACGAGCAGTACTTC. Translation gives CASSYSGQGGYEQYF.

This sequence joins TRBV4-1 and TRBJ1-6; 7 nucleotides agree with TRBD1. Germline V gene sequence: CDR1 MGHRA, CDR2 YSYEKL. V was pared by 6 bases and J by 8 bases, with 4 bases of the junction left unmatched. The CDR3 spans 13 residues. The CDR3 DNA sequence: TGCGCCAGCAGGCGGGACAGTTATTCACCCCTCCACTTT. This translates into CASRRDSYSPLHF.

This chain links TRBV27 with TRBJ2-6, with 9 bases fitting TRBD2. The J segment lost 0 bases and the V segment lost 8 bases, leaving 8 bases of the junction unmatched. The CDR3 sequence is 17 residues long. The germline V gene has CDR1 MNHEY and CDR2 SMNVEV (reference sequence). DNA for the CDR3: TGTGCCAGCTCGGCGGGAGGGATCCTCTCTGGGGCCAACGTCCTGACTTTC. It yields the protein CASSAGGILSGANVLTF.

The chain is built from TRBV20-1 and TRBJ1-2; D is uncertain. The V gene lost 3 bases and the J gene lost 6 bases, with 14 bases spanning the gap. In germline, CDR1 is DFQATT, CDR2 SNEGSKA (reference sequence). The CDR3 is 13 amino acids. For the CDR3, the DNA is TGCAGTGCTAGTGTTAGGCGGTCGGATGGCTACACCTTC. Translated: CSASVRRSDGYTF.

J is TRBJ1-3 and V is TRBV7-9; maybe TRBD1 (5 bases). Germline V CDR1 and CDR2: SEHNR, FQNEAQ (reference sequence). The V end lost 5 bases, the J end lost 6 bases, and 17 bases lay between the germline ends. CDR3 length equals 15 residues. The CDR3 is CASSRNVGAVNTIYF. The CDR3 DNA reads TGTGCCAGCAGCCGCAATGTAGGGGCCGTAAACACCATATATTTT.

In its sample, this clone was seen a few times. The chain couples TRBV27 to TRBJ1-1; the match to TRBD1 covers 7 bases. There are 14 residues in the CDR3. J was trimmed by 6 bases and V by 6 bases; bases with no gene match: 10. Germline lookup yields CDR1 MNHEY and CDR2 SMNVEV (reference sequence). In DNA, the CDR3 is TGTGCCAGCAGCAAAGGGGGCTTGGTTTCTGAAGCTTTCTTT. It encodes CASSKGGLVSEAFF.

This rearrangement joins TRBV7-2 to TRBJ1-2; D call uncertain. CDR3 size: 14 residues. CDR1 and CDR2 from the germline V gene are SGHTA and FQGNSA. V was clipped by 5 bases and J by 0 bases, with 10 bases between them. For the CDR3, the DNA is TGTGCCAGCAGCGTACCCCTAGCTAACTATGGCTACACCTTC. Translating gives CASSVPLANYGYTF.

This chain joins TRBV6-5 and TRBJ1-4; TRBD1 is a possible D gene (5 bases). This CDR3 comprises 15 residues. V lost 2 bases and J lost 8, with 15 bases in between. Germline V gene lookup returns CDR1 MNHEY and CDR2 SVGAGI. DNA of the CDR3: TGTGCCAGCAGTTACATGCAGGGTGCGAGCGAAAAACTGTTTTTT. Residues: CASSYMQGASEKLFF.

The chain recombines TRBV28 with TRBJ2-7, with D possibly TRBD1 on 5 matching bases. There are 13 residues in the CDR3. The germline V gene has CDR1 MDHEN and CDR2 SYDVKM. V was cut by 6 bases and J by 3 bases, with 12 bases left in between. Here the CDR3 DNA reads TGTGCCAGCAGAAACGTACAGGTCTACGAGCAGTACTTC. Protein sequence: CASRNVQVYEQYF.

This clone was seen a few times. The rearrangement links TRBV11-3 to TRBJ1-1; D possibly corresponds to TRBD1 (6 bases). Germline lookup yields CDR1 SGHNT and CDR2 YENEEA. This CDR3 region has 13 residues. The V end lost 4 bases, the J end lost 4 bases, and 10 bases lay between the germline ends. The CDR3 region is CASSYEGGTEAFF. CDR3 nucleotide sequence: TGTGCCAGCAGCTATGAAGGGGGCACTGAAGCTTTCTTT.

The count of this clone is one. The V gene is TRBV5-8, the J gene TRBJ1-5, with 8 bases identical to TRBD1. V was pared by 5 bases and J by 2 bases, with 6 bases of the junction left unmatched. The CDR3 extends over 15 amino acids. Germline V gives CDR1 SGHTS, CDR2 YDEGEE. The CDR3 sequence: CASRLTGEGNQPQHF. Here the CDR3 DNA reads TGTGCCAGCAGATTGACAGGGGAAGGCAATCAGCCCCAGCATTTT. The whole variable domain, filled in from reference TRBV5-8 and TRBJ1-5, reads EAGVTQSPTHLIKTRGQQATLRCSPISGHTSVYWYQQALGLGLQFLLWYDEGEERNRGNFPPRFSGRQFPNYSSELNVNALELEDSALYLCASRLTGEGNQPQHFGDGTRLSIL.

The sample holds a few counts of this clone. The rearrangement links TRBV20-1 to TRBJ1-1; no definite D call. This CDR3 is 11 amino acids long. Trimming left V 7 bases short and J 3 bases short, with 9 bases between. Germline CDR1 reads DFQATT; CDR2 reads SNEGSKA (reference sequence). The CDR3 DNA sequence: TGCAGTGTTAATCGAGACACTGAAGCTTTCTTT. Translated: CSVNRDTEAFF.